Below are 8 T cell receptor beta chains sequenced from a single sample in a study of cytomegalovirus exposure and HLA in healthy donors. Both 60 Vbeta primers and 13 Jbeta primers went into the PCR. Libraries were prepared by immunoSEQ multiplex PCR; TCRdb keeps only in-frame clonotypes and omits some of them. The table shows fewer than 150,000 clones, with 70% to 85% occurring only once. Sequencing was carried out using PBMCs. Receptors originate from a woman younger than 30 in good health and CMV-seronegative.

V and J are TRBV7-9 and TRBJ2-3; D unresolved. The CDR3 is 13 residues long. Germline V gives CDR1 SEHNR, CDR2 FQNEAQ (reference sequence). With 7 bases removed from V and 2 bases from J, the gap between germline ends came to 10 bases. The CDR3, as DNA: TGTGCCAGCAACCCTCACTCCACAGATACGCAGTATTTT. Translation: CASNPHSTDTQYF. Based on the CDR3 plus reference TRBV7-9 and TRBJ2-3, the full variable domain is DTGVSQNPRHKITKRGQNVTFRCDPISEHNRLYWYRQTLGQGPEFLTYFQNEAQLEKSRLLSDRFSAERPKGSFSTLEIQRTEQGDSAMYLCASNPHSTDTQYFGPGTRLTVL.

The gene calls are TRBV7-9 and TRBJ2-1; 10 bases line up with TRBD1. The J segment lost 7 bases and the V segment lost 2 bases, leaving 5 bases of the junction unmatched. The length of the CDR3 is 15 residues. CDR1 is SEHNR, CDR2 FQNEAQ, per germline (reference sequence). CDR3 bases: TGTGCCAGCAGCTTACTGGGACAGGGGTGGAATGAGCAGTTCTTC. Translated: CASSLLGQGWNEQFF.

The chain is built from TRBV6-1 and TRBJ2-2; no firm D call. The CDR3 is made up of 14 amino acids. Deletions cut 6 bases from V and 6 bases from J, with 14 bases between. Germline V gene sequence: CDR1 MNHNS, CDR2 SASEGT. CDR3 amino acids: CASSTGVAAGELFF. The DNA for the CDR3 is TGTGCCAGCAGCACCGGAGTGGCGGCCGGGGAGCTGTTTTTT.

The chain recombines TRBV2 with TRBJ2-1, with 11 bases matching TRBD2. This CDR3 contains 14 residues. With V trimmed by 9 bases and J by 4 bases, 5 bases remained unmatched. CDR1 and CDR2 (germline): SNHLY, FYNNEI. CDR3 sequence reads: CASSGLAVYNEQFF. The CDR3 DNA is TGTGCCAGTTCGGGACTAGCGGTTTACAATGAGCAGTTCTTC.

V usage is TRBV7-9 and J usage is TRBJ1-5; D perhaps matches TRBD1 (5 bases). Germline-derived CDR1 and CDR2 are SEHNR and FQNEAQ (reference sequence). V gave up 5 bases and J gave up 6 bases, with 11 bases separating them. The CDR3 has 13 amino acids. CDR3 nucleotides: TGTGCCAGCAGCCTTTGGGGGGGTCAGCCCCAGCATTTT. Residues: CASSLWGGQPQHF.

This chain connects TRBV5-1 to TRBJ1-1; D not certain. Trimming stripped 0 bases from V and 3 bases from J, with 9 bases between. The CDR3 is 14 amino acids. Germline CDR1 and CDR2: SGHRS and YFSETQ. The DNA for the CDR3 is TGCGCCAGCAGCTTGGTCGCTTCGGACACTGAAGCTTTCTTT. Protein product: CASSLVASDTEAFF.

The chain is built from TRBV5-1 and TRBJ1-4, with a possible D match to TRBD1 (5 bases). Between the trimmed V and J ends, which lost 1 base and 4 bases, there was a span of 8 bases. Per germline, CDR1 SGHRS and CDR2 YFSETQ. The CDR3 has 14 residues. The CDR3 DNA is TGCGCCAGCAGCTTGACCCAGGGTAATGAAAAACTGTTTTTT. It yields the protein CASSLTQGNEKLFF.

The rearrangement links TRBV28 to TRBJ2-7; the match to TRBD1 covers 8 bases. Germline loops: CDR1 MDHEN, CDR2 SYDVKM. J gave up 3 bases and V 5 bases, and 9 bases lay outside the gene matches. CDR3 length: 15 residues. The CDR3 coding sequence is TGTGCCAGCAGTCCCTCGGACAGGGAACTCTACGAGCAGTACTTC. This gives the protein CASSPSDRELYEQYF.